The 15 T cell receptor beta chains presented below share a single source sample, sequenced in a study of T-cell reconstitution after alpha-beta-depleted transplantation in children. Unique molecular identifiers were incorporated into the prepared TCRbeta library. MiXCR was run by TCRdb on the PCR reads, yielding one entry per CDR3 protein. The data hold 300,000 to 350,000 distinct CDR3 sequences, with around 25% observed a single time. The input for sequencing was PBMCs, mostly from graft donor cells, taken 180 days after TCRalphabeta/CD19-depleted stem cell transplant. These receptor sequences come from a male patient younger than 18 who had a stem cell transplant for acute lymphoblastic leukemia, so the T cells may come from the graft donor.

The chain links TRBV7-3 to TRBJ2-1; 9 bases align to TRBD2. V trimming: 0 bases; J trimming: 7 bases; junction bases outside the gene matches: 7. CDR3 length equals 16 residues. The germline CDR1 and CDR2 sequences are SGHTA and FQGTGA. The CDR3 region has the DNA TGTGCCAGCAGCTTAACGGCGGGAGGGCCTAGTAATGAGCAGTTCTTC. Translating gives CASSLTAGGPSNEQFF.

The chain has TRBV5-1 and TRBJ2-1; 12 nucleotides line up with TRBD2. Germline CDR1 SGHRS, CDR2 YFSETQ. After removal of 1 base from V and 9 bases from J, the junction contained 5 bases not matched to a gene. The CDR3 consists of 15 residues. In nucleotides, the CDR3 is TGCGCCAGCAGCTTGCAGACTAGCGGGAGAGGTGAGCAGTTCTTC. Its protein product is CASSLQTSGRGEQFF.

A few counts support this clonotype. The chain is built from TRBV5-6 and TRBJ1-4; TRBD1 matches 7 bases. The V segment lost 4 bases and the J segment 3 bases; nucleotides outside the gene matches: 9. Germline V lookup: CDR1 SGHDT, CDR2 YYEEEE. The CDR3 covers 16 residues. The CDR3 is CASSRTGTAPNEKLFF. In DNA, the CDR3 is TGTGCCAGCAGCAGAACCGGGACAGCGCCTAATGAAAAACTGTTTTTT.

The chain is built from TRBV20-1 and TRBJ2-7, with TRBD1 as a possible D gene (6 bases). This CDR3 spans 11 amino acids. V was cut by 3 bases and J by 4 bases, with 7 bases left in between. The germline gives CDR1 DFQATT, CDR2 SNEGSKA (reference sequence). The CDR3, as DNA: TGCAGTGCTAGCCAGGGGTACGAGCAGTACTTC. Protein product: CSASQGYEQYF.

The chain uses TRBV5-1 and TRBJ2-1, with 9 positions matching TRBD1. After removal of 3 bases from V and 1 base from J, the junction contained 5 bases not matched to a gene. The CDR3 is 16 residues long. The germline gives CDR1 SGHRS, CDR2 YFSETQ. CDR3 coding DNA: TGCGCCAGCAGCTCCACCGGGACAGGGTCCTACAATGAGCAGTTCTTC. It translates to CASSSTGTGSYNEQFF.

The chain combines TRBV20-1 with TRBJ2-5; D possibly corresponds to TRBD2 (6 bases). Trimming took 3 bases from V and 2 from J, leaving 10 bases between them. Germline lookup yields CDR1 DFQATT and CDR2 SNEGSKA (reference sequence). The CDR3 covers 13 residues. CDR3 DNA sequence: TGCAGTGCTAGGAGCGGAGGGCAAGAGACCCAGTACTTC. Its translation: CSARSGGQETQYF.

This clonotype has a handful of counts. The chain joins TRBV7-3 to TRBJ2-3; 10 bases are shared with TRBD2. In germline, CDR1 is SGHTA, CDR2 FQGTGA. The CDR3 length is 15 residues. V lost 5 bases and J lost 4; bases outside the gene matches: 6. The CDR3 sequence is CASSVTSGTSDTQYF. Here the CDR3 DNA reads TGTGCCAGCAGCGTTACTAGCGGGACTTCAGATACGCAGTATTTT.

The chain recombines TRBV7-2 with TRBJ2-1, with 8 bases matching TRBD2. Germline lookup yields CDR1 SGHTA and CDR2 FQGNSA. After removal of 3 bases from V and 4 bases from J, the junction contained 5 bases not matched to a gene. This CDR3 is built from 15 residues. Here the CDR3 DNA reads TGTGCCAGCAGCTTCTATCCGGGGGGGTACAATGAGCAGTTCTTC. The encoded protein is CASSFYPGGYNEQFF.

This clonotype appeared a few times. The chain links TRBV12-3 or TRBV12-4 to TRBJ2-7, with a tentative D call TRBD1 (7 bases). Trimming pared 3 bases from V and 5 bases from J, leaving 17 bases between. The CDR3 spans 15 residues. The CDR3 region is CASSFPNRGGDEQYF. The DNA of the CDR3 is TGTGCCAGCAGTTTTCCCAACAGGGGAGGAGACGAGCAGTACTTC.

The chain has TRBV5-1 and TRBJ2-1; 7 bases align to TRBD2. The CDR3 has 13 amino acids. J was trimmed by 8 bases and V by 7 bases; bases with no gene match: 9. The V gene's germline CDR1 is SGHRS and CDR2 YFSETQ. The CDR3 loop is CASRGLEVDEQFF. The CDR3 nucleotides are TGCGCCAGCCGAGGACTAGAGGTTGATGAGCAGTTCTTC.

This clonotype occurred a few times. The chain employs TRBV6-5 and TRBJ2-7; 8 bases fit TRBD1. CDR1 and CDR2 from the germline V gene are MNHEY and SVGAGI. The CDR3 spans 15 residues. Trimming removed 4 bases from V and 3 bases from J; junction bases left unmatched: 8. The CDR3 DNA reads TGTGCCAGCAGTTCCGGACAGGGAGCAAACTACGAGCAGTACTTC. Translating it yields CASSSGQGANYEQYF.

This rearrangement joins TRBV5-1 to TRBJ2-1; 13 bases line up with TRBD2. Per germline, CDR1 SGHRS and CDR2 YFSETQ. Germline trimming cut 4 bases from V and 6 bases from J; bases unmatched to any gene: 7. The CDR3 contains 16 residues. CDR3: CASSSIGLAGVNEQFF. The CDR3 bases are TGCGCCAGCAGCAGCATAGGACTAGCGGGAGTCAATGAGCAGTTCTTC.

V usage is TRBV6-5 and J usage is TRBJ1-2; 7 nucleotides align to TRBD1. CDR1 MNHEY and CDR2 SVGAGI come from the germline V gene. Losses at the gene ends were 2 bases for V and 3 bases for J; bases not matched to a gene: 15. This CDR3 comprises 18 residues. In nucleotides, the CDR3 is TGTGCCAGCAGTTACAACCGTTTAAGGGGGCGGAAGTACTATGGCTACACCTTC. Translated, it gives CASSYNRLRGRKYYGYTF.

Relative to its sample, this clonotype is medium-sized. The chain joins TRBV7-9 to TRBJ1-5; D not resolved. In germline, CDR1 is SEHNR, CDR2 FQNEAQ (reference sequence). Deletions cut 1 base from V and 5 bases from J, with 6 bases between. The CDR3 spans 13 residues. CDR3 in DNA: TGTGCCAGCAGCTTAGATGGGTATCAGCCCCAGCATTTT. This gives the protein CASSLDGYQPQHF. The complete variable domain, with remaining parts taken from reference TRBV7-9 and TRBJ1-5, reads DTGVSQNPRHKITKRGQNVTFRCDPISEHNRLYWYRQTLGQGPEFLTYFQNEAQLEKSRLLSDRFSAERPKGSFSTLEIQRTEQGDSAMYLCASSLDGYQPQHFGDGTRLSIL.

This clonotype was observed at least ten times. V usage is TRBV29-1 and J usage is TRBJ1-2, with D hard to call. CDR3 length equals 16 residues. Germline V gives CDR1 SQVTM, CDR2 ANQGSEA. V was trimmed by 3 bases and J by 8 bases, leaving 25 bases between them. DNA for the CDR3: TGCAGCGTTGATCCCGGCGGGCGGTTTGGGGTCCGGGGCTACACCTTC. Encoded protein: CSVDPGGRFGVRGYTF.